These T cell receptor beta chains were read from a single sample in a study of T-cell memory formation after mild COVID-19. From the 5' RACE reads, TCRdb called clonotypes with MiXCR, one entry per CDR3 protein. The data contain hundreds of thousands of distinct CDR3 sequences, around a sixth of them singletons. The sequencing sample was made of PBMCs or a T cell subset sorted from them (not recorded which). The receptor set was obtained from a man aged 18 to 30 who had mild COVID-19 (a few samples of this study predate the infection). Cell type and time point are not known. CDR3s include the opening cysteine and the closing phenylalanine or tryptophan. Fields, in order: CDR3 protein, CDR3 DNA, V gene, CDR3 length, J gene, clone size, D gene. The D gene is left open where the match is weak. Clone size is shown for a subset of rows, as once, few, many or a class of expanded clone.

CDR3: CASSLANAGPASDEQFF; DNA: TGCGCCAGCAGCTTGGCCAATGCGGGCCCCGCGAGCGATGAGCAGTTCTTC; V: TRBV5-1; length: 17; J: TRBJ2-1; size: few; D: -
CDR3: CASSFSGDQPQHF; DNA: TGTGCCAGCAGTTTCTCAGGGGATCAGCCCCAGCATTTT; V: TRBV6-2/TRBV6-3; length: 13; J: TRBJ1-5; size: few; D: -
CDR3: CASSLWQAAGNYGYTF; DNA: TGTGCCAGCAGCTTATGGCAGGCAGCGGGGAACTATGGCTACACCTTC; V: TRBV7-9; length: 16; J: TRBJ1-2; size: -; D: -
CDR3: CSAQLDRGGETQYF; DNA: TGCAGTGCTCAACTGGACAGGGGCGGTGAGACCCAGTACTTC; V: TRBV20-1; length: 14; J: TRBJ2-5; size: -; D: TRBD1
CDR3: CASSPHWSGNQPQHF; DNA: TGTGCCAGCAGCCCCCATTGGAGTGGCAATCAGCCCCAGCATTTT; V: TRBV12-3/TRBV12-4; length: 15; J: TRBJ1-5; size: -; D: -
CDR3: CASSGARLGNTIYF; DNA: TGCGCCAGCAGCGGAGCCCGCCTTGGAAACACCATATATTTT; V: TRBV4-1; length: 14; J: TRBJ1-3; size: -; D: -
CDR3: CASSQTGTPRETQYF; DNA: TGTGCCAGCAGCCAGACCGGGACACCGCGGGAGACCCAGTACTTC; V: TRBV7-9; length: 15; J: TRBJ2-5; size: few; D: -
CDR3: CASSSGGSVQETQYF; DNA: TGTGCCAGCAGCTCCGGGGGCAGCGTACAAGAGACCCAGTACTTC; V: TRBV7-2; length: 15; J: TRBJ2-5; size: few; D: -
CDR3: CASKTDRNGYTF; DNA: TGTGCCAGCAAGACGGACAGGAATGGCTACACCTTC; V: TRBV27; length: 12; J: TRBJ1-2; size: few; D: TRBD1
CDR3: CASSLGRWNTGELFF; DNA: TGCGCCAGCAGCTTGGGGCGTTGGAACACCGGGGAGCTGTTTTTT; V: TRBV5-1; length: 15; J: TRBJ2-2; size: many; D: -
CDR3: CASSVGQPGETQYF; DNA: TGTGCCAGCAGCGTGGGACAGCCGGGGGAGACCCAGTACTTC; V: TRBV9; length: 14; J: TRBJ2-5; size: few; D: TRBD1
CDR3: CASSLTGRMNTEAFF; DNA: TGTGCCAGCAGTTTGACAGGCCGGATGAACACTGAAGCTTTCTTT; V: TRBV6-6; length: 15; J: TRBJ1-1; size: -; D: -
CDR3: CASSQFGRANSPLHF; DNA: TGCGCCAGCAGCCAATTTGGCAGGGCTAATTCACCCCTCCACTTT; V: TRBV4-3; length: 15; J: TRBJ1-6; size: -; D: -
CDR3: CASSQLEGEQYF; DNA: TGTGCCAGCAGCCAACTAGAGGGCGAGCAGTACTTC; V: TRBV4-2; length: 12; J: TRBJ2-7; size: few; D: -
CDR3: CSAGRGPRETQYF; DNA: TGCAGTGCTGGACGGGGGCCGAGGGAGACCCAGTACTTC; V: TRBV20-1; length: 13; J: TRBJ2-5; size: few; D: -
CDR3: CASSLLGTGDTEAFF; DNA: TGCGCCAGCAGCCTTTTGGGGACAGGGGACACTGAAGCTTTCTTT; V: TRBV4-3; length: 15; J: TRBJ1-1; size: -; D: TRBD1
CDR3: CASSYNSGGITDTQYF; DNA: TGTGCCAGCAGTTACAACAGCGGGGGTATAACAGATACGCAGTATTTT; V: TRBV6-5; length: 16; J: TRBJ2-3; size: -; D: TRBD2
CDR3: CASRPDRGYGYTF; DNA: TGTGCCAGCAGACCCGACAGGGGGTATGGCTACACCTTC; V: TRBV6-5; length: 13; J: TRBJ1-2; size: few; D: TRBD1
CDR3: CASSWGSGHAGLTDTQYF; DNA: TGTGCCAGCAGTTGGGGCAGCGGTCATGCGGGCCTCACAGATACGCAGTATTTT; V: TRBV28; length: 18; J: TRBJ2-3; size: -; D: -
CDR3: CASSPGAGLQFF; DNA: TGCGCCAGCAGTCCAGGGGCGGGATTGCAGTTCTTC; V: TRBV10-2; length: 12; J: TRBJ2-1; size: few; D: -